One sample yielded the 10 T cell receptor beta chains listed below, sequenced in a study of blood T cell repertoires in COVID-19. This table comes from immunoSEQ multiplex PCR, and its TCRdb copy is limited to in-frame clones, with some not included. The profile shows around 16,000 clones, approximately 78% of them singletons. What was sequenced was peripheral blood. Receptor source: an elderly man with active or convalescent COVID-19.

The V call is TRBV12-3 or TRBV12-4, the J call TRBJ2-1, with D unclear. V lost 5 bases to trimming and J lost 4 bases, with 9 bases between them. CDR3 length: 13 residues. The CDR3 sequence is CASSRGQYNEQFF. CDR3 DNA sequence: TGTGCCAGCAGTCGTGGGCAGTACAATGAGCAGTTCTTC.

In its sample, this clone was seen a few times. The chain uses TRBV2 and TRBJ2-2; 7 bases align to TRBD1. The CDR3 is made up of 14 amino acids. Germline V gene sequence: CDR1 SNHLY, CDR2 FYNNEI. With 8 bases clipped from V and 3 bases from J, the junction kept 6 bases outside the gene matches. The chain's CDR3 is CASLGDSYTGELFF. The CDR3, as DNA: TGTGCCAGCCTAGGGGACAGTTACACCGGGGAGCTGTTTTTT.

The chain links TRBV6-2 or TRBV6-3 to TRBJ2-2; D remains unclear. Germline loops: CDR1 MNHEY, CDR2 SVGEGT. V was shortened by 2 bases and J by 1 base, with 11 bases between the two germline ends. This CDR3 spans 16 amino acids. CDR3 sequence (DNA): TGTGCCAGCAGTTACGGCCGTATCCTGAACACCGGGGAGCTGTTTTTT. Amino acids: CASSYGRILNTGELFF.

V usage is TRBV9 and J usage is TRBJ1-6; no reliable D call. Germline V CDR1 and CDR2: SGDLS, YYNGEE. The CDR3 runs to 15 residues. Trimming shortened V by 0 bases and J by 2 bases, and 6 bases separated the two germline ends. Here the CDR3 reads CASSVGVTYNSPLHF. CDR3 bases: TGTGCCAGCAGCGTAGGCGTAACCTATAATTCACCCCTCCACTTT.

The rearrangement uses TRBV4-1 and TRBJ1-2; D is ambiguous. CDR1 is MGHRA and CDR2 is YSYEKL in the germline V gene. V dropped 1 base and J dropped 0 bases, with 9 bases sitting between them. The CDR3 contains 15 residues. The CDR3 coding sequence is TGCGCCAGCAGCCAAGGTGAAGCGACTAACTATGGCTACACCTTC. This sequence encodes CASSQGEATNYGYTF.

The genes are TRBV10-3 and TRBJ1-1; D is undetermined. The germline V gene has CDR1 ENHRY and CDR2 SYGVKD. V lost 4 bases and J lost 6, with 9 bases in between. The CDR3 runs 12 residues. The CDR3 sequence is CAISGVEAEAFF. CDR3 nucleotides: TGTGCCATCAGTGGTGTTGAGGCTGAAGCTTTCTTT.

V usage is TRBV29-1 and J usage is TRBJ1-6; no reliable D call. The ends were cut back, 7 bases at V and 0 bases at J, with 7 bases in the middle. This CDR3 region has 13 residues. CDR1 SQVTM and CDR2 ANQGSEA come from the germline V gene. Here the CDR3 reads CSAGSSYNSPLHF. The CDR3 DNA sequence: TGCAGCGCCGGGAGCTCCTATAATTCACCCCTCCACTTT.

CDR3: CASSSLFGANTGELFF. The CDR3 DNA sequence: TGTGCCAGCAGCTCCCTGTTCGGGGCGAACACCGGGGAGCTGTTTTTT. The chain is built from TRBV7-6 and TRBJ2-2; D is possibly TRBD2 (5 bases). This CDR3 has 16 residues. Germline V gene lookup returns CDR1 SGHVS and CDR2 FNYEAQ. Trimming stripped 4 bases from V and 0 bases from J, with 12 bases between.

Only one count was recorded for this clone. This chain connects TRBV6-5 to TRBJ1-2; D gene uncertain. This CDR3 region has 14 residues. V lost 5 bases, J lost 4 bases, and 14 bases lay in between. CDR1 and CDR2 from the germline V gene are MNHEY and SVGAGI. The CDR3 bases are TGTGCCAGCAGTCACCGGGGTCTGGGCTATGGCTACACCTTC. Protein: CASSHRGLGYGYTF.

The chain carries TRBV5-1 and TRBJ1-3; 7 positions match TRBD1. From germline, CDR1 is SGHRS and CDR2 YFSETQ. V shed 5 bases and J 1 base; nucleotides not matched to a gene: 9. This CDR3 has 16 amino acids. The CDR3 DNA reads as TGCGCCAGCAGTGACAGGGCGCTTTGGTCTGGAAACACCATATATTTT. Amino acids: CASSDRALWSGNTIYF.